The source of this T cell receptor beta chain is a study of T cells in Graves' hyperthyroidism and ophthalmopathy. RNA transcripts were the template for amplifying TCR beta CDR3 regions. The study used the HTBI primer set for a first-round RT-PCR of the TCR CDR3. TCRdb reprocessed the multiplex PCR reads via MiXCR and lists one record per CDR3 protein. The table lists over 650,000 distinct CDR3 sequences, about 15% of them singletons, with roughly 8% in the top ten. This clonotype was detected many times. Its antigen is not known. The study defined stable Graves' hyperthyroidism as no ophthalmopathy progression within 18 months. Study findings and constraints: Separation of ophthalmopathy from stable hyperthyroidism was achieved by a 13 V-J model.

Germline V gene sequence: CDR1 SGHNT, CDR2 YENEEA. Trimming took off 4 bases at V and 0 bases at J, with 13 bases between the two ends. The CDR3 extends over 15 amino acids. Input material: blood. The receptor was derived from a man aged 18 to 29 with Graves' hyperthyroidism. J is TRBJ2-7 and V is TRBV11-3; D is uncertain. As DNA, the CDR3 is TGTGCCAGCAGCTCAGCGTCGAAGAGCTCCTACGAGCAGTACTTC. Translation: CASSSASKSSYEQYF.